A selection of T cell receptor beta chains follows, all from one sample in a study of T cell responses to AZD1222 COVID-19 vaccine. The data were produced by immunoSEQ multiplex PCR, yet TCRdb's version contains in-frame clones alone and is incomplete. This sample has 190,000 or so clones, with approximately 90% found just once. This specimen was peripheral blood, taken 28 days after the second AZD1222 dose. The receptors stem from an adult who received the AZD1222 COVID-19 vaccine. The CDR3 runs from the conserved cysteine through the conserved F or W.

>TRBV7-7
CASSLRAGHSNTGELFF
>TRBV2
CASSSGDSNQPQHF
>TRBV6-2/TRBV6-3
CASSSPSASGYEQYF
>TRBV18
CASSPSSSRTDTQYF
>TRBV5-4
CASSSDSLQETQYF
>TRBV7-2
CASSLRTGGTDTQYF
>TRBV28
CAQGAGKPYEQYF
>TRBV19
CASSDEYFGDYGYTF
>TRBV9
CASSVVGATNEKLFF
>TRBV24-1
CATSDLDRGETGELFF
>TRBV6-6
CASSRTGVGRSYEQYF